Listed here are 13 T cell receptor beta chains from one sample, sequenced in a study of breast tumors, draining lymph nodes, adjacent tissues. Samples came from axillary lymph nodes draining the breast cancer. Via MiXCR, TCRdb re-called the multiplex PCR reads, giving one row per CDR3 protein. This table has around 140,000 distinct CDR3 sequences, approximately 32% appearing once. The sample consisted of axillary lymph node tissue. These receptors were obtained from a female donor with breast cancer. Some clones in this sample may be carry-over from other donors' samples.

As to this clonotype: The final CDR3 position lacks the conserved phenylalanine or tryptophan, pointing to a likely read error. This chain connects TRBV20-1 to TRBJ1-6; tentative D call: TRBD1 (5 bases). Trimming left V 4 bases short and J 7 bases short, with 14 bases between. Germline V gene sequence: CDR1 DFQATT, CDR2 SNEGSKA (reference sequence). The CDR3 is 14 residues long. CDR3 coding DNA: TGCAGTGCTACGATGGGGTGGGACAATTCACCCCTCCACCCT. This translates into CSATMGWDNSPLHP.

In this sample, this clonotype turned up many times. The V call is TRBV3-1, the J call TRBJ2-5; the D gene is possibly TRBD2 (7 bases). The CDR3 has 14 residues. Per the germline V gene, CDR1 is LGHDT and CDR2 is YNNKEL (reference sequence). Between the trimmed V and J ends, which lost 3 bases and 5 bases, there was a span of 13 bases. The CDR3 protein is CASSQRGGGETQYF. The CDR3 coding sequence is TGTGCCAGCAGCCAGCGGGGAGGGGGGGAGACCCAGTACTTC.

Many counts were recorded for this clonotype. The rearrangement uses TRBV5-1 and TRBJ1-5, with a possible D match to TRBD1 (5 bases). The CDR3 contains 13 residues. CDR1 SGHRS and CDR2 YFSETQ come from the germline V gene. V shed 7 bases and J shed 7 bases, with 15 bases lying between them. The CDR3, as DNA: TGCGCCAGCCGGCGGGGCGATGGGCAGCCCCAGCATTTT. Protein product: CASRRGDGQPQHF.

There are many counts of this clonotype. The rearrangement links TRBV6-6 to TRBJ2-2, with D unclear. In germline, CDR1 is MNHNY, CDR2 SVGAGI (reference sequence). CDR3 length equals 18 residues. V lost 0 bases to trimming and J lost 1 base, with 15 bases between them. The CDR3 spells CASSYSSFSLMNTGELFF. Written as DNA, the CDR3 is TGTGCCAGCAGTTACTCTTCGTTTTCCTTAATGAACACCGGGGAGCTGTTTTTT.

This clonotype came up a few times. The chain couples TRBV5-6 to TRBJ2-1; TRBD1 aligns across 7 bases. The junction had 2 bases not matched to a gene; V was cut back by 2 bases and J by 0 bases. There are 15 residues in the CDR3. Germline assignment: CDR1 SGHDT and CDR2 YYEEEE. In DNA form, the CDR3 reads TGTGCCAGCAGCTTTGGGACAGCCTCCTACAATGAGCAGTTCTTC. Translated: CASSFGTASYNEQFF.

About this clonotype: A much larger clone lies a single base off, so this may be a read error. This chain's CDR3 is CATSRDAATNTEAFF. CDR3 bases: TGTGCCACCAGCAGAGACGCAGCTACGAACACTGAAGCTTTCTTT. This chain joins TRBV15 and TRBJ1-1; D unclear. The CDR3 is 15 residues long. V lost 0 bases to trimming and J lost 1 base, with 9 bases between them. Germline CDR1 reads LNHNV; CDR2 reads YYDKDF (reference sequence).

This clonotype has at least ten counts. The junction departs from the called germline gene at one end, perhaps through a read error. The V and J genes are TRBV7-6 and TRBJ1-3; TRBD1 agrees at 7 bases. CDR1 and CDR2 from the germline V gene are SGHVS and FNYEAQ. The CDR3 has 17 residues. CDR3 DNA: TGTGCCAGCAGCTTTAAATCGGGACAGCACTCTGGAAACCCCATATATTTT. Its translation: CASSFKSGQHSGNPIYF.

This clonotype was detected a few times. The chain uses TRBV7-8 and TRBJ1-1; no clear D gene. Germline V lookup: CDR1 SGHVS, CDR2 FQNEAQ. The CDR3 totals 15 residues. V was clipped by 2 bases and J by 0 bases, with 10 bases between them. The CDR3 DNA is TGTGCCAGCAGCTTATTCGGAGGGATGAACACTGAAGCTTTCTTT. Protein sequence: CASSLFGGMNTEAFF.

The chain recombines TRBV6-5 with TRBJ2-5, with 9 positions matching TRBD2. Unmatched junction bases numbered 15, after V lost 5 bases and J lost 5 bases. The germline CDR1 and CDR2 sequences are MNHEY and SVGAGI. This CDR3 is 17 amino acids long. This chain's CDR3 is CASSRLKRTSDDETQYF. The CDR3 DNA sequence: TGTGCCAGCAGTCGCCTCAAACGGACTAGCGATGACGAGACCCAGTACTTC.

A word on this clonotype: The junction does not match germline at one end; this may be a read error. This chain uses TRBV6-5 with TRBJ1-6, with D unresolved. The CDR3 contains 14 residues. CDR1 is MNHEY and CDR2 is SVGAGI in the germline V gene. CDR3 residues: CASSYRRPNSPLRF. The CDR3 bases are TGTGCCAGCAGCTACCGCAGACCAAATTCACCCCTCCGCTTT.

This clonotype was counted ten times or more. The CDR3 protein is CASTKLAAANNEQFF. The CDR3 bases are TGTGCCAGCACCAAACTCGCGGCAGCGAACAATGAGCAGTTCTTC. The V and J genes are TRBV7-9 and TRBJ2-1; no clear D. Germline assignment: CDR1 SEHNR and CDR2 FQNEAQ (reference sequence). Trimming pared 7 bases from V and 5 bases from J, leaving 18 bases between. There are 15 residues in the CDR3.

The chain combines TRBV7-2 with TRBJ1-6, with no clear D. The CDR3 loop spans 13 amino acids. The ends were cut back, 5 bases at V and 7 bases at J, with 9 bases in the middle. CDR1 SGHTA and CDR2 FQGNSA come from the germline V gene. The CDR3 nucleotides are TGTGCCAGCAGCCCCGCAAGGAATTCACCCCTCCACTTT. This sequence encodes CASSPARNSPLHF. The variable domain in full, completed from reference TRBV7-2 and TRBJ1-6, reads GAGVSQSPSNKVTEKGKDVELRCDPISGHTALYWYRQSLGQGLEFLIYFQGNSAPDKSGLPSDRFSAERTGGSVSTLTIQRTQQEDSAVYLCASSPARNSPLHFGNGTRLTVT.

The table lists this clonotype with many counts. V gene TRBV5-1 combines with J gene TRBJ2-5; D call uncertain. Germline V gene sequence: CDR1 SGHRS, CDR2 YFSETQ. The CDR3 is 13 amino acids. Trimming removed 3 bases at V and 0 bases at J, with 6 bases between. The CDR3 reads CASSSRYQETQYF. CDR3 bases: TGCGCCAGCAGCTCCCGGTACCAAGAGACCCAGTACTTC.